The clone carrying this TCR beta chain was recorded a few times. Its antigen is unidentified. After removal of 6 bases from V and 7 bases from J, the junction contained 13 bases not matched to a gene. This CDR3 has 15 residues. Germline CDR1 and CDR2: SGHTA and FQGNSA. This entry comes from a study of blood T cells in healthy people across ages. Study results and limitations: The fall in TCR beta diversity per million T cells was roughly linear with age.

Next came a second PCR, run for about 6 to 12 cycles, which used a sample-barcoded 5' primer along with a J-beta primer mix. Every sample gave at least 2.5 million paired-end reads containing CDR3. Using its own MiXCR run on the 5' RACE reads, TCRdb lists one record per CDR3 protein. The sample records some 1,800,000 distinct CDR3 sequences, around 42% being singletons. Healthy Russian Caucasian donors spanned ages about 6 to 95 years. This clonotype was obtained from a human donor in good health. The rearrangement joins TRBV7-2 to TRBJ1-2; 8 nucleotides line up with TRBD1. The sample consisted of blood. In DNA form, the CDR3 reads TGTGCCAGCAGAGGACAGGGTGAAATATTGAGTGGCTACACCTTC. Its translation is CASRGQGEILSGYTF.